A single sample gave rise to the 4 T cell receptor beta chains below, sequenced in a study of Ad26.COV2.S vaccination and SARS-CoV-2 variants (dated by TCRdb to the early 2020s). The label giving this sample's treatment or condition can be read as: some 19 received Ad26.COV2.S at low or high dose, single or two shots; five or six received placebo; per-sample allocation not given. Repertoires of vaccine and placebo recipients were sequenced from samples collected on day 63 after the first injection. The protocol used for the library was the immunoSEQ multiplex PCR assay. TCRdb obtained this table from immuneACCESS and retained in-frame rearrangements with V and J assigned. These tables miss some clones; where compared with another copy, unresolved V genes account for less than half of the shortfall, and the remainder is unexplained. In all, the sample holds about 350,000 clones, and less than 90% of those were seen once. The ten largest clones represent about 10% of the sample.

The sample here was peripheral blood, taken in a trial of Ad26.COV2.S vaccine versus placebo. These receptors all stem from a person between 18 and 60 years old who received the Ad26.COV2.S COVID-19 vaccine or a placebo.

V and J are TRBV6-5 and TRBJ1-2, with TRBD1 as a possible D gene (6 bases). Germline CDR1 is MNHEY and CDR2 is SVGAGI. The CDR3 contains 12 residues. Trimming stripped 5 bases from V and 6 bases from J, with 10 bases between. In DNA, the CDR3 is TGTGCCAGCAGTACTCAGGGGCATGGCTACACCTTC. This encodes CASSTQGHGYTF.

The chain couples TRBV28 to TRBJ2-1; 10 positions match TRBD1. Germline lookup yields CDR1 MDHEN and CDR2 SYDVKM. J lost 7 bases, V lost 1 base, and 7 bases had no gene match. CDR3 length equals 16 residues. The CDR3 bases are TGTGCCAGCAGTTTATTAGCGGGACAGGGGAAAAATGAGCAGTTCTTC. Translated: CASSLLAGQGKNEQFF.

J is TRBJ2-5 and V is TRBV7-2; D is perhaps TRBD1 (6 bases). V was pared by 6 bases and J by 1 base, with 12 bases between. The CDR3 has 14 residues. In germline, CDR1 is SGHTA, CDR2 FQGNSA. The CDR3 nucleotides read TGTGCCAGCAGATCGACAGGCGTCCAAGAGACCCAGTACTTC. Translated, it gives CASRSTGVQETQYF.

V usage is TRBV11-2 and J usage is TRBJ1-5; 9 bases line up with TRBD1. The germline gives CDR1 SGHAT, CDR2 FQNNGV. The V and J ends lost 1 base and 12 bases, in that order; junction bases with no gene match: 4. This CDR3 is built from 13 residues. Here the CDR3 reads CASSLGDRDNQHF. The CDR3 nucleotides are TGTGCCAGCAGCTTAGGGGACAGGGATAACCAGCATTTT.